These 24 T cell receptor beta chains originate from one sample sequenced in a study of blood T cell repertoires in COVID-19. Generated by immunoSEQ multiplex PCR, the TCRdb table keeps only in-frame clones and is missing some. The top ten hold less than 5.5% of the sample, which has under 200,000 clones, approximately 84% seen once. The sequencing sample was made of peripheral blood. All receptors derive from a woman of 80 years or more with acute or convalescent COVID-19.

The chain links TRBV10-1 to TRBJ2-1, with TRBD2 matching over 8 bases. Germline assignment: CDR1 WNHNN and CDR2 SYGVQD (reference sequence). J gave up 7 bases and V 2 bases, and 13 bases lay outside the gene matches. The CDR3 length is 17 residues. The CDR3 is CASSEGRREAAGNEQFF. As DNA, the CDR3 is TGCGCCAGCAGTGAGGGGCGGCGGGAGGCGGCGGGTAATGAGCAGTTCTTC.

CDR3 nucleotides: TGTGCCAGCTCGAAAGGGAGGCGACTAGCGGACTCGGGGGGCGGGGAGCTGTTTTTT. It encodes CASSKGRRLADSGGGELFF. The chain is built from TRBV21-1 and TRBJ2-2; TRBD2 reflects the table's D call only, with no check against the DNA. TRBV21-1 is deemed a pseudogene. The CDR3 runs 19 residues.

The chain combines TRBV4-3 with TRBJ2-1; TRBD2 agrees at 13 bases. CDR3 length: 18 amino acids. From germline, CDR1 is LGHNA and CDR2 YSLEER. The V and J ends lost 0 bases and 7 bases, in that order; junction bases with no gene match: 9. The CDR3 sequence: CASSQEVPLAGGSNEQFF. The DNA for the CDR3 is TGCGCCAGCAGCCAAGAAGTCCCACTAGCGGGAGGGTCAAATGAGCAGTTCTTC.

In DNA form, the CDR3 reads TGTGCCAGCAGCTCACAAATGAACACTGAAGCTTTCTTT. Amino acid sequence: CASSSQMNTEAFF. This chain joins TRBV7-2 and TRBJ1-1; D is unclear. Per germline, CDR1 SGHTA and CDR2 FQGNSA. The CDR3 is 13 residues long. Trimming pared 4 bases from V and 0 bases from J, leaving 6 bases between.

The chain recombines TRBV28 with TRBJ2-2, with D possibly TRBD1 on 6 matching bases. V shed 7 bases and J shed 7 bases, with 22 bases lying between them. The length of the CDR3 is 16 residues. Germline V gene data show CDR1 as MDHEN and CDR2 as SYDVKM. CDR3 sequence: CASTKGGIKPYGELFF. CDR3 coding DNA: TGTGCCAGCACCAAAGGGGGAATTAAACCTTACGGGGAGCTGTTTTTT.

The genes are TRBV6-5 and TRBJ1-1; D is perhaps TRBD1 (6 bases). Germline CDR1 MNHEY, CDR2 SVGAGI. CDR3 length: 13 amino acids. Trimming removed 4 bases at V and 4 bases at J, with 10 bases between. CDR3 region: CASSLGAGTEAFF. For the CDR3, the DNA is TGTGCCAGCAGTTTGGGGGCAGGCACTGAAGCTTTCTTT.

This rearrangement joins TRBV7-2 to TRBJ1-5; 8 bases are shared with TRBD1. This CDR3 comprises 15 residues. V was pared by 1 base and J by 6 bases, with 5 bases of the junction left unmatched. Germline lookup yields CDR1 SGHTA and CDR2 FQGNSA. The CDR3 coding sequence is TGTGCCAGCAGCTTAGAAGCAGGGGGCGGTCAGCCCCAGCATTTT. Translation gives CASSLEAGGGQPQHF.

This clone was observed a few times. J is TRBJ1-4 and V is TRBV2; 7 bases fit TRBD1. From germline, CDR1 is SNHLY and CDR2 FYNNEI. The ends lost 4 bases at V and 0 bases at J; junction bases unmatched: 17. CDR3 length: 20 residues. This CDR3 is CASSATRQGIFYATNEKLFF. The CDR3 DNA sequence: TGTGCCAGCAGTGCTACGAGACAGGGAATCTTCTATGCAACTAATGAAAAACTGTTTTTT.

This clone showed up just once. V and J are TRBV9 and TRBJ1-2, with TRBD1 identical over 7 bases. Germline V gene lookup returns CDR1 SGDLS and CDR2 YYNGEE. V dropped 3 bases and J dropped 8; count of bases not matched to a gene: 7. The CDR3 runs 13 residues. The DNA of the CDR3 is TGTGCCAGCAGCGCCACAGGGGTCAGCGGCTACACCTTC. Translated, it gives CASSATGVSGYTF.

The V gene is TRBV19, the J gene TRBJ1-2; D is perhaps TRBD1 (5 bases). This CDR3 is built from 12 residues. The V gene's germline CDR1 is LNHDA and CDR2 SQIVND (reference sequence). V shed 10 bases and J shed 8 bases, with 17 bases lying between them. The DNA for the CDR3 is TGTGCCACCAACCAGGGACTCCAAGGCTACACCTTC. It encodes CATNQGLQGYTF.

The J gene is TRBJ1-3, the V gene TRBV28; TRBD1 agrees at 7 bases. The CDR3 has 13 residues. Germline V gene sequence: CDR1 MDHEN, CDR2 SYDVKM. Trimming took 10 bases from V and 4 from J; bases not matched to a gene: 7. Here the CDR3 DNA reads TGTGCCACAATCGGGACAGCGGGAAACACCATATATTTT. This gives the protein CATIGTAGNTIYF.

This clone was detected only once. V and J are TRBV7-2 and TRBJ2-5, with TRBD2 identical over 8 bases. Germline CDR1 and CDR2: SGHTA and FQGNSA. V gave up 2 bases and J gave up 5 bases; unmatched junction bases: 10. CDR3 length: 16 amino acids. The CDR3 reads CASSLRSGRAQETQYF. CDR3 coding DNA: TGTGCCAGCAGCTTACGGTCCGGGAGGGCACAGGAGACCCAGTACTTC.

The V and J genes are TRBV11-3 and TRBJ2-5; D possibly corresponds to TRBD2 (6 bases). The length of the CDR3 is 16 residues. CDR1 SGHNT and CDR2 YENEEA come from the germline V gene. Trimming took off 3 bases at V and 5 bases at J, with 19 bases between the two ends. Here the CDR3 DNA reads TGTGCCAGCAGCTTGGGGCTAGCGCCCATGGGGGAGACCCAGTACTTC. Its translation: CASSLGLAPMGETQYF.

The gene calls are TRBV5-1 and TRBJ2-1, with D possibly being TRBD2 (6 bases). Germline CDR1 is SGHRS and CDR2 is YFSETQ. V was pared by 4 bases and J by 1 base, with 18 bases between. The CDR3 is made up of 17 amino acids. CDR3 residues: CASSMTGTRSSYNEQFF. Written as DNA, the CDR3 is TGCGCCAGCAGCATGACCGGGACTCGATCTTCCTACAATGAGCAGTTCTTC.

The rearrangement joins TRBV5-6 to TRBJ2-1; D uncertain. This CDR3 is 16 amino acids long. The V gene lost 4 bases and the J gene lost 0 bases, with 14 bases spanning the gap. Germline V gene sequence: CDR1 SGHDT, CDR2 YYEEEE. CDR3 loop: CASSVGPTNSYNEQFF. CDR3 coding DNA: TGTGCCAGCAGCGTTGGGCCCACCAACTCCTACAATGAGCAGTTCTTC.

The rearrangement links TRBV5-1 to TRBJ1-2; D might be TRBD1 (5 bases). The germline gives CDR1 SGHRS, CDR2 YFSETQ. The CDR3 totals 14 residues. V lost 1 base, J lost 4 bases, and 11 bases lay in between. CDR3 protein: CASSLLGRGYGYTF. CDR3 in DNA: TGCGCCAGCAGCTTGCTTGGAAGGGGCTATGGCTACACCTTC. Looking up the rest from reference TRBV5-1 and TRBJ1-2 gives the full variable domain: KAGVTQTPRYLIKTRGQQVTLSCSPISGHRSVSWYQQTPGQGLQFLFEYFSETQRNKGNFPGRFSGRQFSNSRSEMNVSTLELGDSALYLCASSLLGRGYGYTFGSGTRLTVV.

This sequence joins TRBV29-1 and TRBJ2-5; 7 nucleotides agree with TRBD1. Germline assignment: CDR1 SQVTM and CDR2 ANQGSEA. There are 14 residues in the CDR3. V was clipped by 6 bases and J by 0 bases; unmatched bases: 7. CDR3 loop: CSVRKGTDQETQYF. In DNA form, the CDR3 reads TGCAGCGTGAGGAAGGGGACAGACCAAGAGACCCAGTACTTC.

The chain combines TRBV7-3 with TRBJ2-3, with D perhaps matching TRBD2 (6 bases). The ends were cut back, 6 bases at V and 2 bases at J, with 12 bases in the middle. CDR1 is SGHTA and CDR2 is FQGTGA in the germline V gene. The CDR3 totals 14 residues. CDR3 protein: CASSLSGPTDTQYF. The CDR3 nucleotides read TGTGCCAGCAGTCTTAGCGGCCCCACAGATACGCAGTATTTT.

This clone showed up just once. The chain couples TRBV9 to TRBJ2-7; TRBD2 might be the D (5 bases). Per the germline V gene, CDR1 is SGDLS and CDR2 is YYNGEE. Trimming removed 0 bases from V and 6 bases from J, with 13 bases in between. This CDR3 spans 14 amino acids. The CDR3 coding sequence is TGTGCCAGCAGCGTAGGCAGGAAGGAGGCCGAGCAGTACTTC. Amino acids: CASSVGRKEAEQYF.

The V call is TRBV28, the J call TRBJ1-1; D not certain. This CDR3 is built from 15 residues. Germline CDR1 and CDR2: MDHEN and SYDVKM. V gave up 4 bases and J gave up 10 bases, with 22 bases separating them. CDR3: CASSSTREGGFGAFF. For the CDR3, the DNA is TGTGCCAGCAGTTCAACCCGAGAGGGTGGCTTCGGAGCTTTCTTT. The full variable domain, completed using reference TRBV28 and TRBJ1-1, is DVKVTQSSRYLVKRTGEKVFLECVQDMDHENMFWYRQDPGLGLRLIYFSYDVKMKEKGDIPEGYSVSREKKERFSLILESASTNQTSMYLCASSSTREGGFGAFFGQGTRLTVV.

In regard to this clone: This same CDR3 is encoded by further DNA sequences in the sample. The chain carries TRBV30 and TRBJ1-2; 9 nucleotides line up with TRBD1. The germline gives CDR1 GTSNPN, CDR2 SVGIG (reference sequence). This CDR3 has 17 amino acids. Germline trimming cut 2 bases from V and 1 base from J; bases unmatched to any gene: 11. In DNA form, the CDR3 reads TGTGCCTGGAGTCAAGGGACAGGGAACCTGCTTAACTATGGCTACACCTTC. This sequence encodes CAWSQGTGNLLNYGYTF.

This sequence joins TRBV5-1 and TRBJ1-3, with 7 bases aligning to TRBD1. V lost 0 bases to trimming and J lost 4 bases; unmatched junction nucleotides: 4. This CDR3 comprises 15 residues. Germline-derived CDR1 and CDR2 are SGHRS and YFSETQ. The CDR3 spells CASSLEPGGGNTIYF. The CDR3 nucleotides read TGCGCCAGCAGCTTGGAGCCAGGGGGAGGAAACACCATATATTTT.

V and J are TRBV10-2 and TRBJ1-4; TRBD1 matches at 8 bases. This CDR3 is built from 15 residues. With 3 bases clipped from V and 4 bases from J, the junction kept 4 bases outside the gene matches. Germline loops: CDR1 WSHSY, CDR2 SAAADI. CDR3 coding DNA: TGCGCCAGCAGTGATCGGGGACAGGTTAATGAAAAACTGTTTTTT. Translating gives CASSDRGQVNEKLFF.

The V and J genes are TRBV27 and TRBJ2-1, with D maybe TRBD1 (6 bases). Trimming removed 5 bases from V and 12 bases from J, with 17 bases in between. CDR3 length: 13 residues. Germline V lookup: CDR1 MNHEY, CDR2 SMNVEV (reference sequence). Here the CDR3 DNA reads TGTGCCAGCAGTCCCCAATACTACAGGGCGCAGTTCTTC. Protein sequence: CASSPQYYRAQFF.